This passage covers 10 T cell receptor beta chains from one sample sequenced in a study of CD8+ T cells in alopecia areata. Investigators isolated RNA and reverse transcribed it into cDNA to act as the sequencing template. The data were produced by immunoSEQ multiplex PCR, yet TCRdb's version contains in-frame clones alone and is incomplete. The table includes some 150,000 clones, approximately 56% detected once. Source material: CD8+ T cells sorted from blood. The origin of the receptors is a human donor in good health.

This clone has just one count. The CDR3 sequence is CASSSPGQGYEQYF. The CDR3 DNA reads as TGTGCCAGCAGTTCTCCGGGACAGGGCTACGAGCAGTACTTC. The chain combines TRBV2 with TRBJ2-7; TRBD1 matches at 9 bases. J lost 3 bases, V lost 5 bases, and 5 bases had no gene match. The germline gives CDR1 SNHLY, CDR2 FYNNEI. This CDR3 is 14 amino acids long.

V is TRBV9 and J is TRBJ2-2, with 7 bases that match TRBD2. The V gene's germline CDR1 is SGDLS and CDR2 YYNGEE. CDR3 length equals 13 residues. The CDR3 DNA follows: TGTGCTAGCGGGCGGAGGAACACCGGGGAGCTGTTTTTT. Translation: CASGRRNTGELFF.

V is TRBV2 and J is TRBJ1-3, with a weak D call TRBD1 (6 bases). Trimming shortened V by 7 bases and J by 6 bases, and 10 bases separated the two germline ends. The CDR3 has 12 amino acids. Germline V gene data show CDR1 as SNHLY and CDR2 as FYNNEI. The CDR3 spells CASIAGENTIYF. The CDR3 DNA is TGTGCCAGCATCGCAGGGGAAAACACCATATATTTT.

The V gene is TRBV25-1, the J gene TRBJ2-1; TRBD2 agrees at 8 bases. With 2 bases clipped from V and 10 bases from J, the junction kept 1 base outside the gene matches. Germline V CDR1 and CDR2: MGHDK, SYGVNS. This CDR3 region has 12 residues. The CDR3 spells CASSERLAEQFF. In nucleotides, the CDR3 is TGTGCCAGCAGTGAACGACTAGCGGAGCAGTTCTTC.

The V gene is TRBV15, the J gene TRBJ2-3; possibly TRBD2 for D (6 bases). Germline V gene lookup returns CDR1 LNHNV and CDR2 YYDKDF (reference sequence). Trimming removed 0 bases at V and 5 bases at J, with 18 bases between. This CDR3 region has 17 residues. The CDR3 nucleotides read TGTGCCACCAGCAGAGACCCCCCTGGGGGAGGCAGAGATACGCAGTATTTT. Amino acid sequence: CATSRDPPGGGRDTQYF. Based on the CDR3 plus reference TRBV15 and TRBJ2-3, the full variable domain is DAMVIQNPRYQVTQFGKPVTLSCSQTLNHNVMYWYQQKSSQAPKLLFHYYDKDFNNEADTPDNFQSRRPNTSFCFLDIRSPGLGDTAMYLCATSRDPPGGGRDTQYFGPGTRLTVL.

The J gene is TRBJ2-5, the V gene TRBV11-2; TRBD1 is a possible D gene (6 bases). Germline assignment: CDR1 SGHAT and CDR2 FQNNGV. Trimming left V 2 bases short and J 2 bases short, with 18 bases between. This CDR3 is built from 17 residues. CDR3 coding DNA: TGTGCCAGCAGCTTATATGGACAGCTAAACCCTCAAGAGACCCAGTACTTC. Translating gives CASSLYGQLNPQETQYF.

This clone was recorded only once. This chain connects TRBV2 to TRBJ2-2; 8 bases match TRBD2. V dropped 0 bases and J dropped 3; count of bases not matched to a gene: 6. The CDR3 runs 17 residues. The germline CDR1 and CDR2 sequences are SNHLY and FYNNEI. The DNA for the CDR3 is TGTGCCAGCAGTGAAGCGCCAGCGGGAGTTCACACCGGGGAGCTGTTTTTT. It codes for CASSEAPAGVHTGELFF.

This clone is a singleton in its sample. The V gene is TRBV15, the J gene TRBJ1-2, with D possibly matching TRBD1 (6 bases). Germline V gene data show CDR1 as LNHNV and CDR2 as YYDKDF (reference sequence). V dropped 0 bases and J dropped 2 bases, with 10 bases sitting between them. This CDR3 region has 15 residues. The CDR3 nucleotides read TGTGCCACCAGCAGAGATTACCAGGGGAACTATGGCTACACCTTC. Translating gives CATSRDYQGNYGYTF.

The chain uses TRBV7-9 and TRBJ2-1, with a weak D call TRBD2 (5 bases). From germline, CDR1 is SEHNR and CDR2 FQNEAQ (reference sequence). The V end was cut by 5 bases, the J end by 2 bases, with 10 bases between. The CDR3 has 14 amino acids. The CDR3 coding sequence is TGTGCCAGCAGCCCCCCGGGGACCTACAATGAGCAGTTCTTC. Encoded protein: CASSPPGTYNEQFF.

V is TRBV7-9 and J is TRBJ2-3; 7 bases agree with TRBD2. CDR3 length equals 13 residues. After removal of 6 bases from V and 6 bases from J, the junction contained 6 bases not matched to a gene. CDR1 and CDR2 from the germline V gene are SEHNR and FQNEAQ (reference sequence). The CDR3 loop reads CASRGGGRDTQYF. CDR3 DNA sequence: TGTGCCAGCAGGGGCGGGGGTCGTGATACGCAGTATTTT.